The clone carrying this T cell receptor (beta chain) was recorded many times. Antigen specificity is unknown. It was cDNA, reverse transcribed from extracted RNA, that served as the sequencing template. Clones were read by immunoSEQ multiplex PCR, and TCRdb kept only the in-frame ones, dropping some. The table includes 150,000 to 200,000 clones, 55% detected once. This specimen comes from a study of CD8+ T cells in alopecia areata. Findings of the study overall: Greater clonality was observed in lesional scalp samples, especially alopecia totalis/universalis, versus normal scalp. Relative to mice, TCR sharing across patients was less clear, a difference possibly HLA-related.

The CDR3 has 16 residues. V trimming: 2 bases; J trimming: 0 bases; junction bases outside the gene matches: 4. Germline CDR1 is SNHLY and CDR2 is FYNNEI. Cell sorting was applied to PBMCs, and CD4+ and CD8+ T cells were collected. The source of this sequence is a human donor in good health. Source material: CD4+ T cells sorted from blood. The V call is TRBV2, the J call TRBJ2-4; TRBD2 aligns across 7 bases. CDR3 residues: CASSEISGLAKNIQYF. In DNA form, the CDR3 reads TGTGCCAGCAGTGAAATTAGCGGGTTAGCCAAAAACATTCAGTACTTC.